A single sample is the source of the 16 T cell receptor beta chains below, sequenced in a study of blood T cell repertoires in COVID-19 (dated by TCRdb to between 2020 and 2021). Library construction relied on the immunoSEQ multiplex PCR assay. In TCRdb, the immuneACCESS table is reduced to in-frame sequences with V and J assigned. These tables do not hold every clone; where another copy was compared, an unresolved V gene accounts for under half, and the others remain unexplained. This sample holds some 120,000 clones; 79% were observed only once. The ten top clones hold about 40% of the sample. The specimen sequenced was peripheral blood. These receptors came from a man aged 35-49 years with active or convalescent COVID-19.

The table lists this clone with a few counts. The rearrangement links TRBV5-1 to TRBJ2-1, with 7 bases that match TRBD1. CDR1 is SGHRS and CDR2 is YFSETQ in the germline V gene. This CDR3 contains 15 residues. V lost 0 bases to trimming and J lost 3 bases; unmatched junction nucleotides: 3. The CDR3 region has the DNA TGCGCCAGCAGCTTGGCAGGGACAGTCTACAATGAGCAGTTCTTC. Translated: CASSLAGTVYNEQFF.

This chain connects TRBV29-1 to TRBJ2-7, with 7 bases that match TRBD1. V was pared by 6 bases and J by 4 bases, with 9 bases of the junction left unmatched. This CDR3 has 13 amino acids. CDR1 and CDR2 (germline): SQVTM, ANQGSEA. CDR3 sequence: CSVGAGGSYEQYF. The CDR3, as DNA: TGCAGCGTGGGGGCAGGGGGATCTTACGAGCAGTACTTC.

This clone was seen just once. J is TRBJ2-3 and V is TRBV4-1; the match to TRBD2 covers 10 bases. The CDR3 spans 18 residues. With 0 bases clipped from V and 5 bases from J, the junction kept 11 bases outside the gene matches. Germline V gives CDR1 MGHRA, CDR2 YSYEKL. The CDR3 bases are TGCGCCAGCAGCCAAGAGAGGGTAGCGGGAGGTGTTGAAGATACGCAGTATTTT. This sequence encodes CASSQERVAGGVEDTQYF.

The chain has TRBV7-3 and TRBJ1-1, with D possibly matching TRBD1 (5 bases). V was pared by 5 bases and J by 1 base, with 8 bases between. The CDR3 consists of 13 residues. Germline CDR1 is SGHTA and CDR2 is FQGTGA. CDR3 bases: TGTGCCAGCAGCGTGCAGGGGAACACTGAAGCTTTCTTT. Translated, it gives CASSVQGNTEAFF.

Comments on this clone: The junction departs from germline at one end; a sequencing error may be responsible. CDR3 nucleotide sequence: TGCAGTGCTAGGGAGAGGGAGGTACACTTC. This translates into CSAREREVHF. The V and J genes are TRBV20-1 and TRBJ2-7; D possibly corresponds to TRBD2 (6 bases). Germline assignment: CDR1 DFQATT and CDR2 SNEGSKA (reference sequence). This CDR3 region has 10 residues.

This clone was recorded only once. J is TRBJ1-1 and V is TRBV6-5; D is perhaps TRBD1 (5 bases). There are 15 residues in the CDR3. CDR1 and CDR2 from the germline V gene are MNHEY and SVGAGI. With 1 base removed from V and 8 bases from J, the gap between germline ends came to 17 bases. The chain's CDR3 is CASSYFGQGVGEAFF. CDR3 in DNA: TGTGCCAGCAGTTACTTCGGGCAGGGTGTTGGGGAAGCTTTCTTT.

Remarks on this clone: Other DNA sequences in this specimen translate into the identical CDR3. The chain joins TRBV3-1 (or the pseudogene TRBV3-2) to TRBJ1-5; maybe TRBD1 (5 bases). Trimming left V 6 bases short and J 0 bases short, with 9 bases between. Germline CDR1 LGHDT, CDR2 YNNKEL (reference sequence). The CDR3 runs to 14 residues. The CDR3 DNA sequence: TGTGCCAGCAGTCCTACAGGTAGCAATCAGCCCCAGCATTTT. Its protein is CASSPTGSNQPQHF.

The chain links TRBV15 to TRBJ2-1; possible D gene TRBD1, 6 bases. Germline CDR1 reads LNHNV; CDR2 reads YYDKDF (reference sequence). The CDR3 extends over 15 amino acids. V dropped 0 bases and J dropped 7 bases, with 13 bases sitting between them. DNA for the CDR3: TGTGCCACCAGCAGAGATATCGGACAGCTGAATGAGCAGTTCTTC. As protein: CATSRDIGQLNEQFF. The full variable domain, in which reference TRBV15 and TRBJ2-1 provide the parts outside the CDR3, is DAMVIQNPRYQVTQFGKPVTLSCSQTLNHNVMYWYQQKSSQAPKLLFHYYDKDFNNEADTPDNFQSRRPNTSFCFLDIRSPGLGDTAMYLCATSRDIGQLNEQFFGPGTRLTVL.

The chain recombines TRBV11-2 with TRBJ1-1; 10 positions agree with TRBD1. Germline assignment: CDR1 SGHAT and CDR2 FQNNGV. CDR3 size: 15 residues. Trimming removed 5 bases from V and 1 base from J; junction bases left unmatched: 4. The CDR3 DNA follows: TGTGCCAGCAGCATCGACAGGGGGCGGAACACTGAAGCTTTCTTT. This sequence encodes CASSIDRGRNTEAFF.

This clone has more than one count but fewer than ten. The chain couples TRBV2 to TRBJ1-1; a weak D match, TRBD1 (5 bases). The CDR3 is 14 amino acids. V gave up 8 bases and J gave up 0 bases, with 13 bases separating them. Germline V gene data show CDR1 as SNHLY and CDR2 as FYNNEI. The CDR3 protein is CASPGDGMNTEAFF. For the CDR3, the DNA is TGTGCCAGCCCGGGGGACGGTATGAACACTGAAGCTTTCTTT.

The chain couples TRBV2 to TRBJ2-5; 9 bases are shared with TRBD1. The V gene end was trimmed by 7 bases and the J gene end by 5 bases; junction bases not matched to a gene: 2. Germline assignment: CDR1 SNHLY and CDR2 FYNNEI. This CDR3 has 12 amino acids. The CDR3: CASTGQGETQYF. The CDR3 DNA sequence: TGTGCCAGCACCGGACAGGGGGAGACCCAGTACTTC.

The sample holds a few counts of this clone. The V call is TRBV5-1, the J call TRBJ1-3, with D tentatively TRBD1 (5 bases). V lost 4 bases and J 2 bases, leaving 10 bases between the germline ends. The V gene's germline CDR1 is SGHRS and CDR2 YFSETQ. The CDR3 covers 14 residues. CDR3 nucleotide sequence: TGCGCCAGCAGCCCCGACAGTACTGGAAACACCATATATTTT. This gives the protein CASSPDSTGNTIYF.

The J gene is TRBJ2-1, the V gene TRBV5-4, with D possibly matching TRBD2 (5 bases). Between the trimmed V and J ends, which lost 4 bases and 8 bases, there was a span of 13 bases. Germline V CDR1 and CDR2: SGHNT, YYREEE (reference sequence). The CDR3 is made up of 13 amino acids. The CDR3 spells CASSNPGRDEQFF. The CDR3 nucleotides read TGTGCCAGCAGCAATCCGGGAAGGGATGAGCAGTTCTTC.

The chain carries TRBV5-4 and TRBJ2-7, with 8 nucleotides matching TRBD1. The V gene end was trimmed by 0 bases and the J gene end by 4 bases; junction bases not matched to a gene: 6. This CDR3 has 15 residues. CDR1 is SGHNT and CDR2 is YYREEE in the germline V gene (reference sequence). The CDR3 here is CASSLGGQGGYEQYF. CDR3 bases: TGTGCCAGCAGCTTGGGTGGACAGGGTGGTTACGAGCAGTACTTC.

This chain connects TRBV19 to TRBJ1-1, with 7 bases that match TRBD1. V gave up 3 bases and J gave up 6 bases; unmatched junction bases: 7. The CDR3 runs to 14 residues. Germline loops: CDR1 LNHDA, CDR2 SQIVND (reference sequence). The CDR3 region has the DNA TGTGCCAGTAGTATGCGACAGGGAAGTCCTGAAGCTTTCTTT. This translates into CASSMRQGSPEAFF.

The chain recombines TRBV13 with TRBJ1-4; D is unclear. This CDR3 has 15 residues. The V end lost 1 base, the J end lost 5 bases, and 11 bases lay between the germline ends. Germline CDR1 PRHDT, CDR2 FYEKMQ (reference sequence). CDR3 protein: CASSLERTGNEKLFF. The CDR3 coding sequence is TGTGCCAGCAGCTTAGAACGGACGGGAAATGAAAAACTGTTTTTT.